This is a list of T cell receptor beta chains from one sample in a study of blood T cell repertoires in COVID-19. The method was immunoSEQ multiplex PCR; TCRdb's version includes in-frame clones alone and lacks a portion of them. The sample has roughly 180,000 clones, around 80% seen once; the top ten hold 12%. The material sequenced was peripheral blood. These TCRs come from a woman at least 80 years old with COVID-19, enrolled during active disease. CDR3s include the opening cysteine and the closing phenylalanine or tryptophan.

j_gene,v_gene,CDR3aa
TRBJ1-1,TRBV5-4,CASSLQQRGTEAFF
TRBJ1-4,TRBV4-1,CASSKQTGAITNEKLFF
TRBJ1-5,TRBV7-8,CASSLRTGGIGNQPQHF
TRBJ1-4,TRBV5-1,CASSYSGGATNEKLFF
TRBJ2-6,TRBV5-4,CASSRPGQGFSGANVLTF
TRBJ1-3,TRBV3-1/TRBV3-2,CASSQHGQGSGNTIYF
TRBJ1-2,TRBV2,CASSEGGQGRPNYGYTF
TRBJ1-5,TRBV5-1,CASSEGAFQPQHF
TRBJ1-5,TRBV2,CASTRRQGSDQPQHF
TRBJ2-3,TRBV5-1,CASSSGLVWDTQYF
TRBJ2-7,TRBV5-1,CASSLGVGGTYEQYF
TRBJ1-1,TRBV5-6,CASSFTGPLPEAFF
TRBJ1-1,TRBV12-3/TRBV12-4,CASRLQVNTEAFF